This T cell receptor (beta chain) was profiled in a study of T cell responses to AZD1222 COVID-19 vaccine. Study outcomes and limitations: Unmutated variant regions are reportedly targeted by nearly half of spike-specific TCRs.

The CDR3 totals 13 residues. CDR1 is LNHNV and CDR2 is YYDKDF in the germline V gene (reference sequence). Clones were sequenced by immunoSEQ multiplex PCR, and TCRdb holds only the in-frame ones, with some missing. Of some 83,000 clones listed, about 91% are singletons. Of note for this clone: Its antigen is not identified. Germline and junction disagree at one end, which may indicate a read error.

The chain links TRBV15 to TRBJ2-2; D is uncertain. The material sequenced was peripheral blood, taken 28 days after the second AZD1222 dose. This clonotype was obtained from an adult who received the AZD1222 COVID-19 vaccine. CDR3 nucleotides: TGTGTCACCAGCAGAGGCCCCCCCGGGGAGCTGTTTTTT. Encoded protein: CVTSRGPPGELFF.